A selection of T cell receptor beta chains follows, all from one sample in a study of T cells after yellow fever vaccination. Via MiXCR, TCRdb re-called the 5' RACE reads, giving one row per CDR3 protein. Among some 600,000 distinct CDR3 sequences listed, less than 20% were seen once. The sample in question was PBMCs, obtained 4 to 6 days after the first yellow fever vaccination. The receptors here all came from a man aged 18 to 29 who received the YFV17D yellow fever vaccine. CDR3s include the opening cysteine and the closing phenylalanine or tryptophan. A D gene is named only where the DNA matches it firmly. Clone size is not always given. Where it is, it says once, few, many or a class for expanded clones.

cdr3_aa: CASSRLGGGTYEQYF
cdr3_nt: TGTGCCAGCAGTCGCCTTGGGGGGGGGACCTACGAGCAGTACTTC
j_call: TRBJ2-7
clone_size: few
d_call: TRBD2
v_call: TRBV6-2/TRBV6-3

cdr3_aa: CSVDRYRYNEQFF
cdr3_nt: TGCAGCGTTGATCGGTACCGATACAATGAGCAGTTCTTC
j_call: TRBJ2-1
clone_size: -
d_call: -
v_call: TRBV29-1

cdr3_aa: CASSDTGVRSPLHF
cdr3_nt: TGTGCCAGCAGCGATACCGGGGTTCGCTCACCCCTCCACTTT
j_call: TRBJ1-6
clone_size: -
d_call: -
v_call: TRBV3-1

cdr3_aa: CSASLSFGNQPQHF
cdr3_nt: TGCAGTGCTAGTCTCTCTTTCGGCAATCAGCCCCAGCATTTT
j_call: TRBJ1-5
clone_size: -
d_call: -
v_call: TRBV20-1

cdr3_aa: CASSHWTRGDTQYF
cdr3_nt: TGTGCCAGCAGCCACTGGACGAGGGGGGATACGCAGTATTTT
j_call: TRBJ2-3
clone_size: few
d_call: -
v_call: TRBV7-9

cdr3_aa: CASSLWGRGTDTQYF
cdr3_nt: TGTGCCAGCAGCTTATGGGGCAGGGGCACAGATACGCAGTATTTT
j_call: TRBJ2-3
clone_size: few
d_call: -
v_call: TRBV7-2

cdr3_aa: CATRGTDTQYF
cdr3_nt: TGTGCCACCAGGGGGACAGATACGCAGTATTTT
j_call: TRBJ2-3
clone_size: many
d_call: TRBD1
v_call: TRBV10-3

cdr3_aa: CASSQVFSGEFTDTQYF
cdr3_nt: TGTGCCAGCAGCCAAGTCTTTAGCGGGGAATTCACAGATACGCAGTATTTT
j_call: TRBJ2-3
clone_size: many
d_call: TRBD2
v_call: TRBV4-2

cdr3_aa: CASSPGQGSNQPQHF
cdr3_nt: TGCGCCAGCAGCCCGGGACAGGGTAGCAATCAGCCCCAGCATTTT
j_call: TRBJ1-5
clone_size: many
d_call: TRBD1
v_call: TRBV18

cdr3_aa: CASSPGGIQPQHF
cdr3_nt: TGTGCCAGCAGCCCCGGAGGAATCCAGCCCCAGCATTTT
j_call: TRBJ1-5
clone_size: -
d_call: -
v_call: TRBV5-6

cdr3_aa: CASSYPAGGRDTQYF
cdr3_nt: TGTGCCAGCAGTTACCCAGCGGGGGGGAGAGATACGCAGTATTTT
j_call: TRBJ2-3
clone_size: -
d_call: TRBD2
v_call: TRBV6-2/TRBV6-3

cdr3_aa: CASSYAGPATNEKLFF
cdr3_nt: TGTGCCAGCAGTTACGCAGGCCCTGCAACTAATGAAAAACTGTTTTTT
j_call: TRBJ1-4
clone_size: -
d_call: -
v_call: TRBV6-5

cdr3_aa: CASSLGGTQPQHF
cdr3_nt: TGTGCCAGCAGCTTAGGGGGAACTCAGCCCCAGCATTTT
j_call: TRBJ1-5
clone_size: -
d_call: -
v_call: TRBV7-9

cdr3_aa: CSAVRPGTGMNTEAFF
cdr3_nt: TGCAGTGCTGTACGTCCCGGGACAGGCATGAACACTGAAGCTTTCTTT
j_call: TRBJ1-1
clone_size: -
d_call: TRBD1
v_call: TRBV20-1

cdr3_aa: CASSPYHRGMNTEAFF
cdr3_nt: TGCGCCAGCAGCCCCTATCACAGGGGGATGAACACTGAAGCTTTCTTT
j_call: TRBJ1-1
clone_size: -
d_call: TRBD1
v_call: TRBV4-3

cdr3_aa: CASSVEFAGGQVETQYF
cdr3_nt: TGTGCCAGCAGCGTAGAATTTGCGGGGGGGCAAGTGGAGACCCAGTACTTC
j_call: TRBJ2-5
clone_size: -
d_call: TRBD2
v_call: TRBV9

cdr3_aa: CASSLGGTTERPGNTIYF
cdr3_nt: TGCGCCAGCAGCTTGGGGGGGACGACCGAACGGCCTGGAAACACCATATATTTT
j_call: TRBJ1-3
clone_size: few
d_call: -
v_call: TRBV5-1

cdr3_aa: CSVPASRIEAFF
cdr3_nt: TGCAGCGTTCCCGCCAGCCGGATTGAAGCTTTCTTT
j_call: TRBJ1-1
clone_size: -
d_call: -
v_call: TRBV29-1

cdr3_aa: CASTLDRGAYGYTF
cdr3_nt: TGTGCCAGCACCCTTGACAGGGGGGCCTATGGCTACACCTTC
j_call: TRBJ1-2
clone_size: -
d_call: TRBD1
v_call: TRBV12-3/TRBV12-4

cdr3_aa: CSVELYRQGNQPQHF
cdr3_nt: TGCAGCGTTGAACTATACCGACAGGGTAATCAGCCCCAGCATTTT
j_call: TRBJ1-5
clone_size: -
d_call: TRBD1
v_call: TRBV29-1

cdr3_aa: CASSQDADGANTGELFF
cdr3_nt: TGCGCCAGCAGCCAAGATGCGGACGGCGCGAACACCGGGGAGCTGTTTTTT
j_call: TRBJ2-2
clone_size: -
d_call: -
v_call: TRBV4-1

cdr3_aa: CASSQGIVDRANYGYTF
cdr3_nt: TGCGCCAGCAGCCAAGGAATCGTCGACAGGGCTAACTATGGCTACACCTTC
j_call: TRBJ1-2
clone_size: -
d_call: TRBD1
v_call: TRBV4-3

cdr3_aa: CASEDPSRGELFF
cdr3_nt: TGTGCCAGCGAGGACCCGTCTAGGGGGGAGCTGTTTTTT
j_call: TRBJ2-2
clone_size: -
d_call: -
v_call: TRBV7-3

cdr3_aa: CASSQRVSWVTDTQYF
cdr3_nt: TGTGCCAGCAGCCAGCGGGTCTCGTGGGTTACAGATACGCAGTATTTT
j_call: TRBJ2-3
clone_size: many
d_call: -
v_call: TRBV7-2

cdr3_aa: CASSHIMDRLAGNYGYTF
cdr3_nt: TGCGCCAGCAGCCATATCATGGATAGGCTGGCGGGGAACTATGGCTACACCTTC
j_call: TRBJ1-2
clone_size: few
d_call: -
v_call: TRBV4-1

cdr3_aa: CASRPGQGCEKLFF
cdr3_nt: TGTGCCAGCCGCCCGGGACAGGGTTGTGAAAAACTGTTTTTT
j_call: TRBJ1-4
clone_size: few
d_call: -
v_call: TRBV21-1

cdr3_aa: CASSLGSGNTEAFF
cdr3_nt: TGCGCCAGCAGCTTGGGGTCGGGTAACACTGAAGCTTTCTTT
j_call: TRBJ1-1
clone_size: many
d_call: -
v_call: TRBV5-1

cdr3_aa: CASSLPTGGANSPLHF
cdr3_nt: TGTGCCAGCAGCTTACCGACAGGGGGAGCAAATTCACCCCTCCACTTT
j_call: TRBJ1-6
clone_size: few
d_call: TRBD1
v_call: TRBV5-8

cdr3_aa: CASSPGQGKSGELFF
cdr3_nt: TGTGCCAGCAGTCCGGGACAGGGAAAGTCCGGGGAGCTGTTTTTT
j_call: TRBJ2-2
clone_size: -
d_call: TRBD1
v_call: TRBV6-1

cdr3_aa: CASSSTGSSGANVLTF
cdr3_nt: TGTGCCAGCAGTTCCACAGGGAGCTCTGGGGCCAACGTCCTGACTTTC
j_call: TRBJ2-6
clone_size: many
d_call: -
v_call: TRBV6-5

cdr3_aa: CASSFTTVNNSPLHF
cdr3_nt: TGCGCCAGCAGCTTTACAACGGTGAATAATTCACCCCTCCACTTT
j_call: TRBJ1-6
clone_size: -
d_call: -
v_call: TRBV5-1

cdr3_aa: CASSLASGSPTYNEQFF
cdr3_nt: TGCGCCAGCAGCTTGGCATCAGGCTCCCCCACTTACAATGAGCAGTTCTTC
j_call: TRBJ2-1
clone_size: -
d_call: -
v_call: TRBV5-1

cdr3_aa: CASSTGLAEKYF
cdr3_nt: TGTGCCAGCAGCACGGGACTAGCGGAGAAGTATTTT
j_call: TRBJ2-3
clone_size: -
d_call: TRBD2
v_call: TRBV7-9

cdr3_aa: CASSYRKNTGELFF
cdr3_nt: TGTGCCAGCAGTTACAGGAAGAACACCGGGGAGCTGTTTTTT
j_call: TRBJ2-2
clone_size: few
d_call: -
v_call: TRBV7-9

cdr3_aa: CASSPGGTNYGYTF
cdr3_nt: TGCGCCAGCAGCCCCGGGGGGACCAACTATGGCTACACCTTC
j_call: TRBJ1-2
clone_size: -
d_call: -
v_call: TRBV5-1

cdr3_aa: CASSLAYPVEQFF
cdr3_nt: TGTGCCAGCAGCTTAGCTTACCCCGTGGAGCAGTTCTTC
j_call: TRBJ2-1
clone_size: -
d_call: -
v_call: TRBV7-2

cdr3_aa: CASSLGLHTDTQYF
cdr3_nt: TGCGCCAGCAGCTTGGGCCTACACACAGATACGCAGTATTTT
j_call: TRBJ2-3
clone_size: few
d_call: -
v_call: TRBV5-1

cdr3_aa: CASSLRQGNTEAFF
cdr3_nt: TGTGCCAGCAGTCTCAGACAGGGAAACACTGAAGCTTTCTTT
j_call: TRBJ1-1
clone_size: medium-sized
d_call: TRBD1
v_call: TRBV7-2

cdr3_aa: CASSSTPGLVAGNEQFF
cdr3_nt: TGTGCCAGCAGCTCAACGCCGGGACTAGTAGCGGGCAATGAGCAGTTCTTC
j_call: TRBJ2-1
clone_size: few
d_call: TRBD2
v_call: TRBV7-2

cdr3_aa: CASSLYAPEQETQYF
cdr3_nt: TGTGCCAGCAGCTTATACGCCCCGGAGCAAGAGACCCAGTACTTC
j_call: TRBJ2-5
clone_size: -
d_call: -
v_call: TRBV7-9

cdr3_aa: CSASDRLNTEAFF
cdr3_nt: TGCAGTGCTTCGGACAGATTAAACACTGAAGCTTTCTTT
j_call: TRBJ1-1
clone_size: few
d_call: -
v_call: TRBV20-1

cdr3_aa: CASSAGGHETDTQYF
cdr3_nt: TGTGCCAGCAGCGCAGGGGGTCACGAGACAGATACGCAGTATTTT
j_call: TRBJ2-3
clone_size: once
d_call: TRBD1
v_call: TRBV11-2